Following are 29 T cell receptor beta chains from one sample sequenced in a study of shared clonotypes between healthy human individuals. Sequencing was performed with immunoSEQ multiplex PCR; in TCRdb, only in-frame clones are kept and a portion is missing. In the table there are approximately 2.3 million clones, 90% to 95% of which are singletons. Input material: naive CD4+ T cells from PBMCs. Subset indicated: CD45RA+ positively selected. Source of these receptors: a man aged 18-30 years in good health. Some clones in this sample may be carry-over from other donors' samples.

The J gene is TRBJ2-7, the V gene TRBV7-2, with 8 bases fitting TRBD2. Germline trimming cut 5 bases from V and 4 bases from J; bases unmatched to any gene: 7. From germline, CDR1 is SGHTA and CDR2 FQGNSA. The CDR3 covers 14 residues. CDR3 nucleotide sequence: TGTGCCAGCAGCGGGCGCGGGGGGAGGTACGAGCAGTACTTC. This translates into CASSGRGGRYEQYF.

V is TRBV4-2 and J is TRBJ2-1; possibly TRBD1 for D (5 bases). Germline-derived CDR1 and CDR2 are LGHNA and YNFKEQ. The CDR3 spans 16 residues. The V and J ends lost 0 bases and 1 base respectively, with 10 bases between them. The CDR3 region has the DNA TGTGCCAGCAGCCAAGATCTGAGACAGTCCTACAATGAGCAGTTCTTC. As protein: CASSQDLRQSYNEQFF.

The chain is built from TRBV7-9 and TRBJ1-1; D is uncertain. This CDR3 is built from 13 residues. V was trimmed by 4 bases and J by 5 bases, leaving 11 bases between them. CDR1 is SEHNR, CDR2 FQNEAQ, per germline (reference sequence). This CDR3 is CASSYTSGTEAFF. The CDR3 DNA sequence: TGTGCCAGCAGCTATACAAGTGGGACTGAAGCTTTCTTT.

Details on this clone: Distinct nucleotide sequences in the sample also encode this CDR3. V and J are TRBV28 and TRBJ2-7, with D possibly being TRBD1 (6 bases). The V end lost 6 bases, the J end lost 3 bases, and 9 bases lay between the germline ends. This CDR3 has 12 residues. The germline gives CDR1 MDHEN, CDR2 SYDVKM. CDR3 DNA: TGTGCCAGCAGCCGGGACAACTACGAGCAGTACTTC. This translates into CASSRDNYEQYF.

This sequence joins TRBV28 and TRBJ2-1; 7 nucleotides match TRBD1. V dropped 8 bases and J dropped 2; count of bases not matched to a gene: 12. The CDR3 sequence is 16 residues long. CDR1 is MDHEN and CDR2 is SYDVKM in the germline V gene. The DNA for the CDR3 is TGTGCCAGCTCCCCAACCGGGACAGCCACCTACAATGAGCAGTTCTTC. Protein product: CASSPTGTATYNEQFF. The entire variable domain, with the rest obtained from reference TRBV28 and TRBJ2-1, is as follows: DVKVTQSSRYLVKRTGEKVFLECVQDMDHENMFWYRQDPGLGLRLIYFSYDVKMKEKGDIPEGYSVSREKKERFSLILESASTNQTSMYLCASSPTGTATYNEQFFGPGTRLTVL.

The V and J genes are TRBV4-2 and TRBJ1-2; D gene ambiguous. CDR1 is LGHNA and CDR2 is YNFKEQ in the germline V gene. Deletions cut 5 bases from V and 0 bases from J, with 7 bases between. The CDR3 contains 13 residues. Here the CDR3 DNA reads TGTGCCAGCAGCACTGTCCCTAACTATGGCTACACCTTC. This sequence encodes CASSTVPNYGYTF.

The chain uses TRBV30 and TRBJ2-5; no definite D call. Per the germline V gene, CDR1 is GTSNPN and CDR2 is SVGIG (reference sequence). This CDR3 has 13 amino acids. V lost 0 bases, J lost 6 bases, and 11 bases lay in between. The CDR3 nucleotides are TGTGCCTGGAGTGTACGTGCGGCGAAGACCCAGTACTTC. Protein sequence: CAWSVRAAKTQYF. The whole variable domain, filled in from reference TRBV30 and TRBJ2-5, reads SQTIHQWPATLVQPVGSPLSLECTVEGTSNPNLYWYRQAAGRGLQLLFYSVGIGQISSEVPQNLSASRPQDRQFILSSKKLLLSDSGFYLCAWSVRAAKTQYFGPGTRLLVL.

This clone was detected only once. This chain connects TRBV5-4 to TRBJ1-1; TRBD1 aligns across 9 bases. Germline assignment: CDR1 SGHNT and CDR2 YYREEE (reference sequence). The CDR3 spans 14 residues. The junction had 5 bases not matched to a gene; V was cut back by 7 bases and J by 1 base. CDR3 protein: CASRMTGGNTEAFF. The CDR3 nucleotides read TGTGCCAGCCGAATGACAGGGGGGAACACTGAAGCTTTCTTT.

The CDR3 DNA sequence: TGCAGCATACGGACTAGCGGCAATGAGCAGTTCTTC. It encodes CSIRTSGNEQFF. The chain uses TRBV29-1 and TRBJ2-1, with TRBD2 identical over 10 bases. The V gene's germline CDR1 is SQVTM and CDR2 ANQGSEA. The CDR3 spans 12 residues. Trimming took 8 bases from V and 6 from J; bases not matched to a gene: 4.

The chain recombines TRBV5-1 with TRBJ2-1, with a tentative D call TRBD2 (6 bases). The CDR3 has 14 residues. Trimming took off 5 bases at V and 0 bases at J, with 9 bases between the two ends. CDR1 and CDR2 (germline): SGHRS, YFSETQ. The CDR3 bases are TGCGCCAGCAGAGAGCGGGCCTCCTACAATGAGCAGTTCTTC. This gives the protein CASRERASYNEQFF.

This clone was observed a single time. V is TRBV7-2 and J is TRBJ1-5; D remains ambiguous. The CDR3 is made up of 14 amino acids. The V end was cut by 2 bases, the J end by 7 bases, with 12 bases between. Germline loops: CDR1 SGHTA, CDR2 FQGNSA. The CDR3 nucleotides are TGTGCCAGCAGCTTACGTCTCGGAGGACAGCCCCAGCATTTT. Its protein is CASSLRLGGQPQHF.

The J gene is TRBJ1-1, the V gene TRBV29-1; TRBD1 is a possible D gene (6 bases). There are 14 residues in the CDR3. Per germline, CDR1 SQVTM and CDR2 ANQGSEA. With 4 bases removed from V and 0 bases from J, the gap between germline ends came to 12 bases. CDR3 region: CSVGVRGLNTEAFF. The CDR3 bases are TGCAGCGTTGGGGTCCGGGGGCTGAACACTGAAGCTTTCTTT. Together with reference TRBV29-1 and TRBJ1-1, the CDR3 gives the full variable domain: SAVISQKPSRDICQRGTSLTIQCQVDSQVTMMFWYRQQPGQSLTLIATANQGSEATYESGFVIDKFPISRPNLTFSTLTVSNMSPEDSSIYLCSVGVRGLNTEAFFGQGTRLTVV.

The CDR3 sequence: CASSLDQYGGVAEAFF. CDR3 coding DNA: TGTGCCAGCAGCTTAGATCAGTACGGCGGGGTTGCTGAAGCTTTCTTT. The genes are TRBV7-6 and TRBJ1-1; no reliable D call. This CDR3 contains 16 residues. Trimming removed 1 base at V and 6 bases at J, with 18 bases between. Per the germline V gene, CDR1 is SGHVS and CDR2 is FNYEAQ.

CDR3 coding DNA: TGTGCCAGCAGCGGGGGGCGGTCGAGAGCTCTGGTAGGGGCCAACGTCCTGACTTTC. Translated: CASSGGRSRALVGANVLTF. V is TRBV5-6 and J is TRBJ2-6; D possibly matches TRBD1 or TRBD2 (6 bases each). The germline gives CDR1 SGHDT, CDR2 YYEEEE. Trimming took off 4 bases at V and 4 bases at J, with 24 bases between the two ends. There are 19 residues in the CDR3. Together with reference TRBV5-6 and TRBJ2-6, the CDR3 gives the full variable domain: DAGVTQSPTHLIKTRGQQVTLRCSPKSGHDTVSWYQQALGQGPQFIFQYYEEEERQRGNFPDRFSGHQFPNYSSELNVNALLLGDSALYLCASSGGRSRALVGANVLTFGAGSRLTVL.

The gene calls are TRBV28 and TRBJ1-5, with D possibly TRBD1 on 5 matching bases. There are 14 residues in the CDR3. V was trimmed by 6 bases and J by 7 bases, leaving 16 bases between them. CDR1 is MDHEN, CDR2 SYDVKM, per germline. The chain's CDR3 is CASSISGRGQPQHF. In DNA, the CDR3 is TGTGCCAGCAGCATCTCGGGGCGAGGACAGCCCCAGCATTTT. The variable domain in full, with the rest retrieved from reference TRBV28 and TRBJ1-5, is DVKVTQSSRYLVKRTGEKVFLECVQDMDHENMFWYRQDPGLGLRLIYFSYDVKMKEKGDIPEGYSVSREKKERFSLILESASTNQTSMYLCASSISGRGQPQHFGDGTRLSIL.

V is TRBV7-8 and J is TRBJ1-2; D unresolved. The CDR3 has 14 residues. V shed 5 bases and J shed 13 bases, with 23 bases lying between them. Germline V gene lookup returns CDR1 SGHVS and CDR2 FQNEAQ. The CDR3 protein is CASSRDPQDYPFTF. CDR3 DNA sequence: TGTGCCAGCAGCCGAGACCCCCAGGATTATCCCTTCACCTTC.

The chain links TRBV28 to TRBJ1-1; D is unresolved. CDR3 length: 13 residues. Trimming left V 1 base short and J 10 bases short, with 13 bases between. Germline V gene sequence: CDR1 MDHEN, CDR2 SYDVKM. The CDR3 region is CASSLYATVGAFF. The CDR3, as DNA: TGTGCCAGCAGTTTATATGCCACGGTGGGAGCTTTCTTT.

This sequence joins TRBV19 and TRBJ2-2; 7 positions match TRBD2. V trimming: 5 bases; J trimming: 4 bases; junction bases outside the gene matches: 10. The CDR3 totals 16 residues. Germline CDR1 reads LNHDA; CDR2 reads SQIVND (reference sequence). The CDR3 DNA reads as TGTGCCAGTAGTCAGCCGAGCGGGGCTCCCACCGGGGAGCTGTTTTTT. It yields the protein CASSQPSGAPTGELFF.

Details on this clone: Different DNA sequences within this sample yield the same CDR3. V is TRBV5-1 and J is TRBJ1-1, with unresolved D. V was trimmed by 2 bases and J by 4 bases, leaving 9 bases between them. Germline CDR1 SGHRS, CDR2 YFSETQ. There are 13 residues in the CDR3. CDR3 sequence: CASSLGGFTEAFF. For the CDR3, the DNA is TGCGCCAGCAGCTTAGGAGGATTCACTGAAGCTTTCTTT.

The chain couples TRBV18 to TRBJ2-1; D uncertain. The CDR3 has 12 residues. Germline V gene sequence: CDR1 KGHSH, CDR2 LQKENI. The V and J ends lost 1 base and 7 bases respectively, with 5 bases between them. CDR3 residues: CASSPLLNEQFF. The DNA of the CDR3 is TGTGCCAGCTCACCACTGTTGAATGAGCAGTTCTTC.

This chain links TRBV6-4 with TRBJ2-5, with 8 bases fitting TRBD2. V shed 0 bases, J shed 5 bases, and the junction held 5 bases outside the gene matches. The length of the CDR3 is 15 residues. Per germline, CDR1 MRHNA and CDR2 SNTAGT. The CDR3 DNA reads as TGTGCCAGCAGTGACTCTCCGGGGGGGCCGGAGACCCAGTACTTC. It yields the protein CASSDSPGGPETQYF.

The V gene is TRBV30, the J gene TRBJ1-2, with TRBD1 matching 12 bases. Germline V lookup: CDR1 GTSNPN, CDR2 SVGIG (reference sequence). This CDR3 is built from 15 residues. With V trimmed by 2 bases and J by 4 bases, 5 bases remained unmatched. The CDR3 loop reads CAWSKGTGGVYGYTF. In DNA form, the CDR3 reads TGTGCCTGGAGTAAGGGGACAGGGGGCGTCTATGGCTACACCTTC. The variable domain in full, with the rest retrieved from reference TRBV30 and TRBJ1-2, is SQTIHQWPATLVQPVGSPLSLECTVEGTSNPNLYWYRQAAGRGLQLLFYSVGIGQISSEVPQNLSASRPQDRQFILSSKKLLLSDSGFYLCAWSKGTGGVYGYTFGSGTRLTVV.

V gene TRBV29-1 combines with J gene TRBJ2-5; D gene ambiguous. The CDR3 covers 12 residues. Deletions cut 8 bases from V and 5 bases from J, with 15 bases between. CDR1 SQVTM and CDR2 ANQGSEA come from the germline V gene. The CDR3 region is CSTRKAVETQYF. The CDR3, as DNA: TGCAGCACCCGAAAGGCTGTGGAGACCCAGTACTTC. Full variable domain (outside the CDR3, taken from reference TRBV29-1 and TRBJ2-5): SAVISQKPSRDICQRGTSLTIQCQVDSQVTMMFWYRQQPGQSLTLIATANQGSEATYESGFVIDKFPISRPNLTFSTLTVSNMSPEDSSIYLCSTRKAVETQYFGPGTRLLVL.

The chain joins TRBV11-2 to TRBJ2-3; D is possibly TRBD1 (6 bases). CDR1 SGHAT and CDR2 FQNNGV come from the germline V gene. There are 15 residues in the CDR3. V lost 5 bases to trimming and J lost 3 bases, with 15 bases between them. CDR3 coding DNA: TGTGCCAGCAGCCGATGGGGGCTTAGGACAGATACGCAGTATTTT. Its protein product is CASSRWGLRTDTQYF.

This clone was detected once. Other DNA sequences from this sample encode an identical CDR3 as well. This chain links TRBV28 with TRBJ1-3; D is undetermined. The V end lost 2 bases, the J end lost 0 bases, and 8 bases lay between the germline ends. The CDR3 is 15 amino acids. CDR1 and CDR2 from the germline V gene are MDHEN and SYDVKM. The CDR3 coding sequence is TGTGCCAGCAGTTTAGCAGGCCTCTCTGGAAACACCATATATTTT. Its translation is CASSLAGLSGNTIYF.

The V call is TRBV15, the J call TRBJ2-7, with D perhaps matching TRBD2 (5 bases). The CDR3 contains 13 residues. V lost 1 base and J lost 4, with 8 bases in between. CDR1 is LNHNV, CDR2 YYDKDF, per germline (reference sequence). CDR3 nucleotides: TGTGCCACCAGCAGAGGGAGGCAATACGAGCAGTACTTC. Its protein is CATSRGRQYEQYF.

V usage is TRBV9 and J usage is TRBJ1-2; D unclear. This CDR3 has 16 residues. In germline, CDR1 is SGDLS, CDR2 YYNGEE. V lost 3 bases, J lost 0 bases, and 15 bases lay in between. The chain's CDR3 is CASSAMVGIANYGYTF. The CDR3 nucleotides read TGTGCCAGCAGCGCGATGGTGGGGATAGCTAACTATGGCTACACCTTC.

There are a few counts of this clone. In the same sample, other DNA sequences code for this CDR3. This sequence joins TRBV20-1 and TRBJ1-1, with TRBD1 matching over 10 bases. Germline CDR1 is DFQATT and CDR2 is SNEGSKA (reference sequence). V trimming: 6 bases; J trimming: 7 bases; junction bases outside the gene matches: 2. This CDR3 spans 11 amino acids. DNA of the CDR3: TGCAGTGCAAGGACAGGGGGTGAAGCTTTCTTT. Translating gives CSARTGGEAFF.

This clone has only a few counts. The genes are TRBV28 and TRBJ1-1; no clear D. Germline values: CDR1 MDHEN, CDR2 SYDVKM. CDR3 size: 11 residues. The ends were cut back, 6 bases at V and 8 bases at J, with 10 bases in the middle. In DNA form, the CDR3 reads TGTGCCAGCAGCGGAGGTAGGGAAGCTTTCTTT. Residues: CASSGGREAFF.